Reported below is one T cell receptor (beta chain). Deletions cut 0 bases from V and 5 bases from J, with 9 bases between. CDR3 length: 14 amino acids. CDR1 is SGHRS, CDR2 YFSETQ, per germline. The sample originates from a study of T cells in localized non-small cell lung cancer. Repertoires were generated with immunoSEQ multiplex PCR, while TCRdb's copy carries only in-frame clones and drops some. This sample yields around 67,000 clones, of which about nine tenths are seen a single time; approximately 2% belongs to the top ten. The source was peripheral blood, collected before any cancer treatment. This TCR derives from a woman aged 40-69 years with stage I lung adenocarcinoma. The V gene is TRBV5-1, the J gene TRBJ2-1; D call uncertain. The DNA of the CDR3 is TGCGCCAGCAGCTTGGGCCAGACTGACAATGAGCAGTTCTTC. This encodes CASSLGQTDNEQFF.